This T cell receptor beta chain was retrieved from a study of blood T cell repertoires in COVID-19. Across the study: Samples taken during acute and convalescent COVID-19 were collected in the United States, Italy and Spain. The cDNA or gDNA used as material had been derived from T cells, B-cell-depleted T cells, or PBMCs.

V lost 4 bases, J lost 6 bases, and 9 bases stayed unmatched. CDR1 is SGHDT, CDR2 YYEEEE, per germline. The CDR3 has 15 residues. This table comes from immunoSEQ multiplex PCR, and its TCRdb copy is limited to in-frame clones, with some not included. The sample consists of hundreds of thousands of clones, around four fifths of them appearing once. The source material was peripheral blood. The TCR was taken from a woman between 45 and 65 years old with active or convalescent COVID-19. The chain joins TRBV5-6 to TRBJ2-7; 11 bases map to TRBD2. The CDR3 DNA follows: TGTGCCAGCAGCATATTAGCGGGAGGGCCAACCGAGCAGTACTTC. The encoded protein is CASSILAGGPTEQYF.